This paragraph reports one T cell receptor (beta chain). Here immunoSEQ multiplex PCR was the method, and the copy in TCRdb shows in-frame clones only, minus some. Among over 60,000 clones listed, approximately 81% were seen once. The data belong to a study of OX40 agonist ivuxolimab in advanced cancers. The CDR3 totals 13 residues. Looked up from germline, CDR1 is MNHNS and CDR2 is SASEGT. V lost 4 bases and J lost 8; bases outside the gene matches: 4. Sequenced here: CD4+ or CD8+ T cells sorted from blood, sampled in a trial of the OX40 agonist ivuxolimab. The chain carries TRBV6-1 and TRBJ2-1, with 8 positions matching TRBD1. The clonotype was recovered from an adult with an advanced solid tumor such as melanoma, head and neck, liver or kidney cancer. The CDR3 spells CASSADRGYEQFF. The CDR3 region has the DNA TGTGCCAGCAGTGCCGACAGGGGCTATGAGCAGTTCTTC.